The 14 T cell receptor beta chains below all came from one sample that was sequenced in a study of cytomegalovirus exposure and HLA in healthy donors. Primers: 60 Vbeta forward and 13 Jbeta reverse. The protocol was immunoSEQ multiplex PCR, while the TCRdb copy is restricted to in-frame clones and leaves out a portion. Altogether around 110,000 clones are present, around 73% being singletons, with the ten largest covering 7.8%. Sequencing input: PBMCs. These receptors were collected from a man younger than 40 in good health and CMV-seronegative.

This clone has only a few counts. The V call is TRBV7-9, the J call TRBJ1-2; 7 bases agree with TRBD1. The length of the CDR3 is 15 residues. Germline trimming cut 5 bases from V and 0 bases from J; bases unmatched to any gene: 6. CDR1 SEHNR and CDR2 FQNEAQ come from the germline V gene (reference sequence). The CDR3 protein is CASSVGGTANYGYTF. CDR3 DNA: TGTGCCAGCAGCGTCGGAGGGACAGCTAACTATGGCTACACCTTC.

Here the CDR3 DNA reads TGTGCCAGCAGTTACGCGACAGGGCGTTTGCGGAATGAGCAGTTCTTC. Protein sequence: CASSYATGRLRNEQFF. V gene TRBV6-5 combines with J gene TRBJ2-1, with TRBD1 matching over 7 bases. The CDR3 totals 16 residues. The V gene end was trimmed by 2 bases and the J gene end by 7 bases; junction bases not matched to a gene: 11. Germline CDR1 and CDR2: MNHEY and SVGAGI.

This chain uses TRBV5-4 with TRBJ2-7; 8 bases line up with TRBD2. The CDR3 has 15 residues. J gave up 0 bases and V 2 bases, and 4 bases lay outside the gene matches. Germline V lookup: CDR1 SGHNT, CDR2 YYREEE (reference sequence). The CDR3 protein is CASSLAGVISYEQYF. DNA for the CDR3: TGTGCCAGCAGCTTAGCGGGAGTCATCTCCTACGAGCAGTACTTC. Filled out from reference TRBV5-4 and TRBJ2-7, the complete variable domain reads ETGVTQSPTHLIKTRGQQVTLRCSSQSGHNTVSWYQQALGQGPQFIFQYYREEENGRGNFPPRFSGLQFPNYSSELNVNALELDDSALYLCASSLAGVISYEQYFGPGTRLTVT.

The chain is built from TRBV7-8 and TRBJ1-5, with no clear D. Germline CDR1 reads SGHVS; CDR2 reads FQNEAQ. Trimming removed 2 bases at V and 0 bases at J, with 20 bases between. This CDR3 is 19 amino acids long. This CDR3 reads CASSLFGKSGQNSNQPQHF. DNA for the CDR3: TGTGCCAGCAGCTTATTCGGGAAATCGGGTCAAAATAGCAATCAGCCCCAGCATTTT.

The rearrangement uses TRBV10-1 and TRBJ2-3, with D perhaps matching TRBD2 (6 bases). Germline CDR1 WNHNN, CDR2 SYGVQD (reference sequence). The CDR3 is 15 amino acids. V lost 6 bases and J 1 base, leaving 14 bases between the germline ends. CDR3 in amino acids: CASRGLTSRTDTQYF. In nucleotides, the CDR3 is TGCGCCAGCAGGGGACTTACTAGTCGCACAGATACGCAGTATTTT.

The chain joins TRBV10-1 to TRBJ2-2; 7 bases fit TRBD1. J lost 2 bases, V lost 5 bases, and 8 bases had no gene match. The CDR3 length is 16 residues. Germline lookup yields CDR1 WNHNN and CDR2 SYGVQD (reference sequence). The CDR3 bases are TGCGCCAGCAGTCCCTTCGGGACAGAAAACACCGGGGAGCTGTTTTTT. This sequence encodes CASSPFGTENTGELFF.

The gene calls are TRBV4-1 and TRBJ2-5; D is unresolved. The CDR3 extends over 15 amino acids. Germline CDR1 reads MGHRA; CDR2 reads YSYEKL. The V end was cut by 3 bases, the J end by 1 base, with 12 bases between. The CDR3 sequence is CASSHPGGGQETQYF. CDR3 sequence (DNA): TGCGCCAGCAGCCACCCCGGTGGCGGCCAAGAGACCCAGTACTTC.

The table lists this clone with a few counts. V usage is TRBV6-1 and J usage is TRBJ2-3, with 8 nucleotides matching TRBD1. The V and J ends lost 6 bases and 2 bases, in that order; junction bases with no gene match: 7. The CDR3 consists of 15 residues. From germline, CDR1 is MNHNS and CDR2 SASEGT. The CDR3 nucleotides read TGTGCCAGCAGGAAGGGGACAGGTGACACAGATACGCAGTATTTT. This sequence encodes CASRKGTGDTDTQYF.

This chain links TRBV28 with TRBJ2-2, with D possibly matching TRBD2 (5 bases). Germline lookup yields CDR1 MDHEN and CDR2 SYDVKM. There are 14 residues in the CDR3. The germline V and J ends were trimmed by 8 bases and 3 bases, with 13 bases remaining between them. CDR3 sequence reads: CASGAVLDTGELFF. Here the CDR3 DNA reads TGTGCCAGCGGAGCGGTCTTGGACACCGGGGAGCTGTTTTTT.

This clone occurred once. The gene calls are TRBV7-8 and TRBJ1-1; D unresolved. The V gene's germline CDR1 is SGHVS and CDR2 FQNEAQ. Trimming left V 1 base short and J 7 bases short, with 4 bases between. The CDR3 runs to 11 residues. CDR3 region: CASSLVNEAFF. The CDR3 coding sequence is TGTGCCAGCAGCTTAGTTAATGAAGCTTTCTTT.

V gene TRBV5-1 combines with J gene TRBJ1-6, with D perhaps matching TRBD1 (5 bases). Trimming shortened V by 4 bases and J by 6 bases, and 14 bases separated the two germline ends. The CDR3 has 15 amino acids. Germline V gene data show CDR1 as SGHRS and CDR2 as YFSETQ. CDR3 in DNA: TGCGCCAGCAGCGCGACAGACGGAGTTAATTCACCCCTCCACTTT. Amino acid sequence: CASSATDGVNSPLHF.

The CDR3 sequence: CASSLGRAGNTIYF. For the CDR3, the DNA is TGTGCCAGCAGTTTGGGCAGGGCTGGAAACACCATATATTTT. The rearrangement joins TRBV28 to TRBJ1-3, with TRBD1 as a possible D gene (5 bases). Germline loops: CDR1 MDHEN, CDR2 SYDVKM. The CDR3 spans 14 residues. V was trimmed by 3 bases and J by 2 bases, leaving 8 bases between them.

The J gene is TRBJ2-5, the V gene TRBV28; 7 nucleotides line up with TRBD2. The DNA matches TRBJ2-7 better at its end, which makes the J call doubtful. Germline CDR1 reads MDHEN; CDR2 reads SYDVKM. The CDR3 loop spans 12 amino acids. This CDR3 reads CASTSGSYEQYF. The DNA of the CDR3 is TGTGCCAGCACTAGCGGATCCTACGAGCAGTACTTC.

The chain is built from TRBV18 and TRBJ1-2; possible D gene TRBD1, 6 bases. Germline assignment: CDR1 KGHSH and CDR2 LQKENI. This CDR3 is 14 amino acids long. Between the trimmed V and J ends, which lost 5 bases and 4 bases, there was a span of 14 bases. This CDR3 reads CASSFGTTGYGYTF. CDR3 bases: TGTGCCAGCTCATTTGGCACGACAGGCTATGGCTACACCTTC.